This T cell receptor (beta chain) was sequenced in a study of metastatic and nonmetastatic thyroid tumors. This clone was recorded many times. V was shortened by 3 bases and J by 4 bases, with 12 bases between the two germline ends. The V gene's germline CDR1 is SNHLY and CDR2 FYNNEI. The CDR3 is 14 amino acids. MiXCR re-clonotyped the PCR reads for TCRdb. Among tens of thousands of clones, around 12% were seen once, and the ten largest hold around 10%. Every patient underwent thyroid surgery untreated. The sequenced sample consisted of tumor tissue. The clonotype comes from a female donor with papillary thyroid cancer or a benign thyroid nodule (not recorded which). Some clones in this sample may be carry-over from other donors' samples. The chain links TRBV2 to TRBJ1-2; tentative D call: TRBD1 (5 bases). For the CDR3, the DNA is TGTGCCAGCAGTGACGGAGGGGCGTCCTATGGCTACACCTTC. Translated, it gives CASSDGGASYGYTF.